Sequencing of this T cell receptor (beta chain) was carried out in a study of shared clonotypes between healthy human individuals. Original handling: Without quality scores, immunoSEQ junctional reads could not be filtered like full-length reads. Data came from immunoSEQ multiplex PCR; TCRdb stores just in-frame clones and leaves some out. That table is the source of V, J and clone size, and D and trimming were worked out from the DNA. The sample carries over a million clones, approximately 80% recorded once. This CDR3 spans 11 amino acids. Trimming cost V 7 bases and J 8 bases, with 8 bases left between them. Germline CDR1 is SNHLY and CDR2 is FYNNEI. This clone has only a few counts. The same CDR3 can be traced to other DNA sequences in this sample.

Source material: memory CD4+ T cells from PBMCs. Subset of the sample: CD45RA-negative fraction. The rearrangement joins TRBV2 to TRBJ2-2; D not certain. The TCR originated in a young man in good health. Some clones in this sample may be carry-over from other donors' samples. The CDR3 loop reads CASTPWGELFF. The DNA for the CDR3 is TGTGCCAGCACCCCTTGGGGGGAGCTGTTTTTT.